Reported below is one T cell receptor (beta chain). Its antigen is unknown. Qualities for individual bases were not recorded, and no much larger clone is one base off. This entry belongs to a study of somatic mutations in cytotoxic T cells in rheumatoid arthritis (dated by TCRdb to 2016 to 2017). For context, the study as a whole: Peripheral blood (approximately 32 ml EDTA) was collected from patients immediately after diagnosis and before any treatment began. Some V beta antibody-stained T-cell populations were flow-sorted on a FACSAria II or Sony SH800 at nearly 100% purity, and sorted V beta1+ cells also underwent TCRB sequencing. To characterize clonality, the study used TCRB deep sequencing while asking whether somatic mutations are carried by expanded CD8+ T-cell clones in newly diagnosed, untreated rheumatoid arthritis. For roughly 63 rheumatoid arthritis patients and approximately 20 healthy controls, TCRB deep sequencing was carried out. The median ages of the patient and control groups were essentially identical. Findings and caveats that apply to the study as a whole: The largest CD8+ clone made up more than 20% of CD8+ cells in about an eighth of the 65 patients, and blood and synovial fluid shared several identical CD8+ TCRB sequences. There was no significant difference in CD8+ T-cell clonality between rheumatoid arthritis patients and age-matched healthy controls. Viral specificity could not be ruled out by absence from virus-specific databases, and the antigen targets of the expanded CD8+ clones remained unknown. An increase of CD8+ clonality with age was seen in patients (Spearman r ≈ 0.46) but not in healthy controls.

On an AutoMACS, CD4+ and CD8+ cells were isolated via positive magnetic bead selection, and their purity was verified by flow cytometry. Initial screening for clonal expansions relied on flow cytometry with a TCR V beta antibody panel, after which sorted CD8+ fractions underwent TCRB deep sequencing for characterization. Isolation of peripheral blood mononuclear cells was done through Ficoll-Paque PLUS density gradient separation. DNA was extracted from CD4-enriched, CD8-enriched or PBMC samples with Nucleospin Tissue or Tissue XS kits and quantified with a Qubit 2.0 fluorometer. The immunoSEQ assay was applied to genomic DNA for TCRB CDR3 sequencing. The paper's data handling went like this. Patient CD8+ clones larger than 1% were compared against published virus-specific TCRB sequences, and only a few matched. Analyses were restricted to productive TCRB rearrangements. Defining a clone by its unique TCRB CDR3 sequence, the study calculated clonality as a productive clonality index derived from Shannon entropy. The template counts of each clone relative to the total templates per sample were used to calculate repertoire overlap between two samples. Flow cytometry-measured V-gene usage correlated with V-gene usage from TCRB sequencing, with a Spearman r of 0.61. In TCRdb, the immuneACCESS table is reduced to in-frame sequences with V and J assigned. These tables do not hold every clone; where another copy was compared, an unresolved V gene accounts for under half, and the others remain unexplained. Clone size and V and J calls were adopted from that table, with D and trimming inferred from the DNA. The sample records about 17,000 clones, just under 85% of which are singletons. The ten largest clones capture approximately 19% of the sample.

The TCR originated in an adult with rheumatoid arthritis. Source material: CD8+ T cells sorted from blood.

The CDR3 protein is CASSVGGGSYNEQFF. The sequenced DNA is TGTGCCAGCAGCGTAGGGGGGGGCTCCTACAATGAGCAGTTCTTC. The chain joins TRBV9 to TRBJ2-1, and 7 bases in between align with TRBD2. After removal of 0 bases from V and 0 bases from J, the junction retains 0 bases not matched to a gene. The CDR3 runs 15 amino acids, cysteine and phenylalanine included. Only CDR3 DNA is held: 45 bases, read in frame from base 1. Looking up the germline V gene yields CDR1 SGDLS and CDR2 YYNGEE.